This T cell receptor beta chain appears in the sequencing data of a study of human T cells and chemical hapten exposure. The CDR3 is 16 residues long. V dropped 5 bases and J dropped 2; count of bases not matched to a gene: 4. Germline V gene lookup returns CDR1 SGHVS and CDR2 FNYEAQ. As for time point: patch test 1, 2 weeks after DPC sensitization. Treatment: therapeutic diphenylcyclopropenone sensitization with weekly scalp DPC. Within the library, unique molecular identifiers were attached to each individual cDNA molecule. MiXCR was run by TCRdb on the RACE reads, yielding one entry per CDR3 protein. The table shows 95,000 to 100,000 distinct CDR3 sequences, with around 11% occurring only once.

The chain joins TRBV7-6 to TRBJ2-3, with TRBD2 matching over 13 bases. The TCR originated in a woman in her 40s with alopecia areata. Some clones in this sample may be carry-over from other donors' samples. Specimen: whole blood, collected in connection with sensitization to the hapten diphenylcyclopropenone (DPC). The CDR3 loop is CASSQGLAGVTDTQYF. The CDR3 DNA reads as TGTGCCAGCAGCCAAGGACTAGCGGGGGTCACAGATACGCAGTATTTT. Full variable domain (outside the CDR3, taken from reference TRBV7-6 and TRBJ2-3): GAGVSQSPRYKVTKRGQDVALRCDPISGHVSLYWYRQALGQGPEFLTYFNYEAQQDKSGLPNDRFSAERPEGSISTLTIQRTEQRDSAMYRCASSQGLAGVTDTQYFGPGTRLTVL.